Each of the 10 T cell receptor beta chains below was sequenced from the same sample in a study of OX40 agonist ivuxolimab in advanced cancers. Assay used: immunoSEQ multiplex PCR; TCRdb lists only in-frame clones, some missing. The sample yields about 77,000 clones, around nine tenths seen once. The source was CD4+ or CD8+ T cells sorted from blood, collected in a trial of the OX40 agonist ivuxolimab. The source of these receptors is an adult with an advanced solid tumor such as melanoma, head and neck, liver or kidney cancer.

The chain uses TRBV5-6 and TRBJ2-5; the match to TRBD2 covers 11 bases. This CDR3 is built from 16 residues. The V segment lost 4 bases and the J segment 5 bases; nucleotides outside the gene matches: 10. Germline V gene sequence: CDR1 SGHDT, CDR2 YYEEEE. The CDR3 DNA is TGTGCCAGCAGCATGGAGTCTAGCGGGAGGTGGGAGACCCAGTACTTC. It specifies CASSMESSGRWETQYF. Combining the CDR3 with reference TRBV5-6 and TRBJ2-5 gives the whole variable domain DAGVTQSPTHLIKTRGQQVTLRCSPKSGHDTVSWYQQALGQGPQFIFQYYEEEERQRGNFPDRFSGHQFPNYSSELNVNALLLGDSALYLCASSMESSGRWETQYFGPGTRLLVL.

J is TRBJ1-5 and V is TRBV28, with 7 bases aligning to TRBD1. CDR1 MDHEN and CDR2 SYDVKM come from the germline V gene. V lost 5 bases to trimming and J lost 8 bases; unmatched junction nucleotides: 9. CDR3 length equals 14 residues. CDR3 protein: CASSPGGGEKPQHF. The CDR3 DNA reads TGTGCCAGCAGTCCTGGAGGGGGCGAGAAGCCCCAGCATTTT. The whole variable domain, remainder taken from reference TRBV28 and TRBJ1-5, is DVKVTQSSRYLVKRTGEKVFLECVQDMDHENMFWYRQDPGLGLRLIYFSYDVKMKEKGDIPEGYSVSREKKERFSLILESASTNQTSMYLCASSPGGGEKPQHFGDGTRLSIL.

This chain connects TRBV7-2 to TRBJ2-5, with D possibly matching TRBD2 (6 bases). CDR1 is SGHTA and CDR2 is FQGNSA in the germline V gene. With 5 bases removed from V and 7 bases from J, the gap between germline ends came to 23 bases. The CDR3 has 16 residues. This CDR3 reads CASSPPGGRTAGTQYF. The CDR3 DNA follows: TGTGCCAGCAGCCCCCCCGGGGGACGGACGGCTGGGACCCAGTACTTC.

The rearrangement links TRBV18 to TRBJ1-1; the D gene is possibly TRBD1 (6 bases). Germline V CDR1 and CDR2: KGHSH, LQKENI. The CDR3 has 15 residues. V lost 6 bases to trimming and J lost 0 bases, with 14 bases between them. CDR3: CASSPRQALNTEAFF. The CDR3 DNA reads TGTGCCAGCTCGCCGAGACAGGCCCTGAACACTGAAGCTTTCTTT.

This sequence joins TRBV7-2 and TRBJ2-3; D gene ambiguous. Germline V gene sequence: CDR1 SGHTA, CDR2 FQGNSA. The CDR3 is 15 amino acids. The V gene lost 5 bases and the J gene lost 2 bases, with 14 bases spanning the gap. The CDR3 loop reads CASSPPAASTDTQYF. CDR3 DNA sequence: TGTGCCAGCAGCCCCCCGGCAGCTTCCACAGATACGCAGTATTTT.

The V and J genes are TRBV5-1 and TRBJ2-2; D is perhaps TRBD1 (5 bases). The CDR3 sequence is 13 residues long. Trimming took 4 bases from V and 4 from J, leaving 8 bases between them. In germline, CDR1 is SGHRS, CDR2 YFSETQ. The CDR3 bases are TGCGCCAGCAGCACAAGGGGCACCGGGGAGCTGTTTTTT. Translation gives CASSTRGTGELFF. Using reference TRBV5-1 and TRBJ2-2 for the parts outside the CDR3, the full variable domain is KAGVTQTPRYLIKTRGQQVTLSCSPISGHRSVSWYQQTPGQGLQFLFEYFSETQRNKGNFPGRFSGRQFSNSRSEMNVSTLELGDSALYLCASSTRGTGELFFGEGSRLTVL.

J is TRBJ1-2 and V is TRBV18; the D gene is possibly TRBD1 (5 bases). CDR3 length: 14 residues. V was pared by 6 bases and J by 8 bases, with 19 bases between. The V gene's germline CDR1 is KGHSH and CDR2 LQKENI. The CDR3 DNA is TGTGCCAGCTCCCAAGAGGATGCAGGGCGAGGCTACACCTTC. Protein product: CASSQEDAGRGYTF.

This sequence joins TRBV7-9 and TRBJ2-1; the match to TRBD2 covers 9 bases. There are 14 residues in the CDR3. Germline CDR1 reads SEHNR; CDR2 reads FQNEAQ (reference sequence). The junction had 7 bases not matched to a gene; V was cut back by 6 bases and J by 7 bases. CDR3 residues: CASRTSGGGNEQFF. The CDR3 DNA sequence: TGTGCCAGCAGGACTAGCGGAGGGGGGAATGAGCAGTTCTTC.

A few counts support this clone. This chain links TRBV9 with TRBJ2-7; TRBD2 matches at 9 bases. The CDR3 runs 15 residues. V shed 0 bases, J shed 2 bases, and the junction held 3 bases outside the gene matches. CDR1 is SGDLS, CDR2 YYNGEE, per germline. CDR3 nucleotide sequence: TGTGCCAGCAGCGTAGGTAGCGGGAGAACCTACGAGCAGTACTTC. Translated, it gives CASSVGSGRTYEQYF.

The chain combines TRBV28 with TRBJ1-5; weak D call: TRBD1 (5 bases). V lost 6 bases and J 8 bases, leaving 11 bases between the germline ends. The germline V gene has CDR1 MDHEN and CDR2 SYDVKM. The CDR3 is 12 residues long. CDR3 sequence (DNA): TGTGCCAGCAGAGCCTCAGGGAAGCCCCAGCATTTT. It yields the protein CASRASGKPQHF. Full variable domain (missing parts from reference TRBV28 and TRBJ1-5): DVKVTQSSRYLVKRTGEKVFLECVQDMDHENMFWYRQDPGLGLRLIYFSYDVKMKEKGDIPEGYSVSREKKERFSLILESASTNQTSMYLCASRASGKPQHFGDGTRLSIL.